This TCR beta chain was recorded in a study of cytomegalovirus exposure and HLA in healthy donors (dated by TCRdb to about 2017). Notes on the research overall: An earlier analysis of about 530 of the donors reported over 250 Gb of sequence data and approximately 120 million unique TCR beta sequences obtained from approximately 180 million T cells. A later analysis re-analyzed previously published TCR beta repertoires from 600 to 850 donors and added high-resolution HLA genotyping to study TCR occurrence patterns. In the later analysis, no new phenotypic data were used to find candidate immune exposures; instead, reliance was placed on TCR beta sequences and their occurrence across donors. An early release that covered approximately 600 HLA-typed donors contained around 330 gigabases of sequencing data and about 84 million unique TCR sequences. Besides the first cohort of under 700 subjects, a separate validation cohort made up of about 120 different subjects was used. Among several hundred genotyped donors of the cohort, an average of around 250,000 unique TCR beta nucleotide sequences was sequenced per donor, of which 15% to 20% were non-productive. Because of strong linkage in the cohort, roughly five DR-DQ haplotypes were treated as single units for association and clustering. In a later genetic analysis, genome-wide SNP genotypes for about three fifths of the roughly 670 donors were used, and that subset was treated as a discovery cohort. The study was designed to test whether signatures of past pathogen exposure could be identified by cataloging public T cell receptors. The number of donors typed differed by locus, with roughly 620-630 for A, B, C, DRB1 and DQB1, more than 500 for DQA1, over 600 for DPA1, and approximately 470 for DPB1. Using immunosequencing, the study profiled T cell repertoires from 500 to 800 subjects and related those repertoires to cytomegalovirus serostatus. In an earlier analysis of roughly 580 of the donors, high-throughput TCR beta sequencing was used to judge whether each TCR beta V gene segment behaved as functional or pseudogenic. HLA typing included class I and class II loci at four-digit resolution. Every discovery cohort repertoire had been produced on one sequencing platform. Alongside the repertoire data, information on donor age, sex, ethnicity and CMV serostatus was compiled. Of the 398 genotyped donors, 81% were placed in the genetic ancestry cluster associated with self-reported Caucasian donors. To predict cytomegalovirus infection status, the study combined high-throughput TCR immunosequencing, statistical association of individual TCRs with disease status, and machine learning.

The library came from the immunoSEQ multiplex PCR assay. The multiplex PCR relied on a mix of 60 forward primers for TCR Vbeta segments and 13 reverse primers for TCR Jbeta segments. The CDR3 region of rearranged TCR beta genes was amplified from genomic DNA by a multiplex PCR assay. The amplified TCR beta libraries were sequenced on the Illumina HiSeq System as 87-base-pair reads. For the original study's pipeline: A later analysis counted 75 million to 100 million unique TCR beta chains across the 666 repertoires, and some 12 million of these chains were shared by at least two donors. Raw reads were error-corrected and collapsed into unique sequences by a nearest-neighbor algorithm in which closely related sequences were merged to remove PCR and sequencing errors. To assign V, D and J gene segments, CDR3 sequences were aligned to IMGT reference sequences. For a sequence to be retained, a match of at least six nucleotides to both a V gene segment and a J gene segment was required. A rearrangement counted as productive if the CDR3 had no stop codons and remained in frame with V and J, and every other rearrangement counted as non-productive. Following IMGT convention, CDR3 was defined as the stretch from the second conserved V-encoded cysteine up to the conserved J-encoded phenylalanine. Sequences without an unambiguous match to a single V gene segment were excluded from the earlier analysis of approximately 600 of the donors. In an earlier analysis of around 600 of the donors, V segments were called functional above 56.7% productive rearrangements and were called segregating when the between-donor standard deviation exceeded 5%. A statistical classification framework was developed to diagnose cytomegalovirus status using the catalog of TCR beta chain sequences. A later analysis assigned V and J genes by comparing TCR nucleotide sequences with IMGT/GENE-DB human TR gene sequences. A later analysis assigned CDR3 sequences and most-parsimonious VDJ recombination scenarios with the TCRdist pipeline. In a later analysis, each TCR beta chain was defined by its CDR3 amino acid sequence together with its V-gene family, and reads without a unique V-gene family were excluded. A later analysis removed 592 highly shared, low-generation-probability nucleotide sequences to deal with suspected cross-contamination and a sequencing artifact. A later analysis calculated a clonal expansion index for each public chain from normalized within-repertoire ranks of inferred template counts. In a later analysis, generation probabilities were computed using a VDJ recombination model fitted to out-of-frame rearrangements, and the results were checked against IGoR. Hypergeometric tests were used in a later analysis to score TCR-TCR, TCR-HLA and TCR-CMV co-occurrence, with a repertoire-size bias correction applied to the TCR pairs. In a later analysis, false discovery rates were estimated by permuting HLA or CMV assignments 20 times. In a later analysis, co-occurring TCRs were grouped using DBSCAN, with TCRdist sequence similarity added in when clustering inside HLA-allele-positive subsets. Repertoires with fewer than 30,000 or more than 120,000 public chains, plus five repertoires with anomalous nucleotide sharing, were excluded from co-occurrence clustering. This immuneACCESS table, as held by TCRdb, lists in-frame sequences with V and J called but not all clones. Of the missing ones, under half trace to an unresolved V gene in checked studies; the others have no known cause. From that table come the V and J calls and clone size; the DNA was used to work out D and trimming. In all, the sample holds around 100,000 clones, and around 60% of those were seen once. The top ten constitute 3.8% of the sample.

The cohort comprised 670 or so healthy bone marrow donors. All cohort members were sampled while nominally healthy, although unrecorded immune exposures were likely present. The donor tested CMV seropositive and was one of the 289 seropositive cohort members. Every donor gave a peripheral blood sample, and the peripheral blood mononuclear cells from that sample were used for TCR beta sequencing. The Qiagen DNeasy Blood Extraction Kit was used to extract genomic DNA from the blood cell samples. Overall results and qualifications from the work: The earlier analysis of 587 of the donors excluded approximately 17 rarely observed V segments, including chromosome 9 orphons, because counts were too low. The authors suggested that the approach could potentially be extended to other disease states and immunological phenotypes. Linkage disequilibrium might explain the correlated functional status among segregating V segments, but an unknown experimental factor could not be excluded. A total of 150 to 200 TCR beta chains were listed by the study as associated with cytomegalovirus. Most TCR sequences were seen in very few donors, while some public TCRs were found in many individuals. In a later analysis, HLA-associated TCR beta chains showed more clonal expansion and lower generation probabilities than non-associated chains that were equally common. Because HLA typing was missing for some donors at each locus, association tests included only the typed subset. The sequencing pipeline was judged likely to have produced a cluster of highly shared sequence variants as a technical artifact. In a later genetic analysis, fewer N-insertions in productive TCRs were reported among donors in an Asian-associated ancestry cluster than the roughly 710-donor mean. Immune exposure information for the cohort was limited to CMV serostatus. V-gene and J-gene trimming of TCR beta chains was associated with a missense DCLRE1C variant in a later genetic analysis, and the association was replicated in an independent cohort. A later analysis associated approximately 17,000 TCR beta sequences with specific HLA alleles at a false discovery rate of 0.05. In a later analysis, the rate of TCR association differed among HLA loci, with DRB1 alleles having the most associated TCRs and HLA-C alleles having the fewest. A further reported finding was that TCR beta sequences accurately predicted the HLA-A and HLA-B alleles for most subjects in the first cohort. When HLA alleles, especially DR and DQ, strongly co-occurred, attributing TCR associations to individual alleles was difficult. In this cohort, only TCR beta chains were sequenced, and detectable features were limited by the absence of alpha or paired-chain data. A few of the identified cytomegalovirus-associated TCR beta chains were confirmed in vitro to be specific for cytomegalovirus antigens. An earlier analysis of approximately 540 of the donors showed that most TCR beta V segments appeared in productive rearrangements either about 87% or about 30% of the time, which broadly matched IMGT annotations. Presence/absence analyses assumed roughly uniform sequencing depth across donors, an assumption that may not hold. A later analysis reported that several top co-occurrence clusters appeared linked to parvovirus B19, influenza, CMV and Epstein-Barr virus. According to a later analysis, most CMV-associated TCR beta chains appeared to be HLA-restricted, and the HLA associations seemed to be driven largely by CMV exposure. The classifier was reported to diagnose cytomegalovirus status with high specificity and sensitivity in both the original and validation cohorts.

This clone was seen only once. The clone's antigen remains unknown. It has no much larger one-base neighbor in the sample; base qualities were not kept. The specimen was PBMCs. The sequence was obtained from a man aged 25-45 years in good health and CMV-seropositive.

The sequence in DNA is TGTGCCAGCAGCCTTGACAGGAGCTACGAGCAGTACTTC. Its protein reads: CASSLDRSYEQYF. Recombination connected TRBV7-3 to TRBJ2-5; TRBD1 is a weak D gene call, 6 bases matching. The DNA end lines up better with TRBJ2-7; the J call may be wrong. In the germline V gene, CDR1 corresponds to SGHTA and CDR2 to FQGTGA. The CDR3 starts with the cysteine, ends with the phenylalanine, and has 13 residues. Only CDR3 DNA is held: 39 bases, read in frame from base 1.